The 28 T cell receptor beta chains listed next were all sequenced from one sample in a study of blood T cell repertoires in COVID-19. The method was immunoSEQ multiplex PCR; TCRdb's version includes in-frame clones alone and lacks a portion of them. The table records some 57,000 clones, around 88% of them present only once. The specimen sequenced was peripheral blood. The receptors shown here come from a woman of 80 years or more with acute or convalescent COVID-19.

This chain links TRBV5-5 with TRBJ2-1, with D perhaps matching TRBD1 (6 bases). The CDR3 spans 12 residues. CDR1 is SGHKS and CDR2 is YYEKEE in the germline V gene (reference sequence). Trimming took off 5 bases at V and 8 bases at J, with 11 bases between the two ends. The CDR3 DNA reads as TGTGCCAGCAGACGCCAGGGGTATGAGCAGTTCTTC. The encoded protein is CASRRQGYEQFF. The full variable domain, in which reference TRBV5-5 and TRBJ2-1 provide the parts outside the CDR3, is DAGVTQSPTHLIKTRGQQVTLRCSPISGHKSVSWYQQVLGQGPQFIFQYYEKEERGRGNFPDRFSARQFPNYSSELNVNALLLGDSALYLCASRRQGYEQFFGPGTRLTVL.

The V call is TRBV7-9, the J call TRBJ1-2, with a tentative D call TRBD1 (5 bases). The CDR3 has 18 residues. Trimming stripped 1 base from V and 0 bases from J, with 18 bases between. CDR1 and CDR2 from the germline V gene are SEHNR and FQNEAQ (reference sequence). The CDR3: CASSLDRDSGTANYGYTF. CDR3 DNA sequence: TGTGCCAGCAGCTTAGATAGGGATAGCGGGACGGCTAACTATGGCTACACCTTC.

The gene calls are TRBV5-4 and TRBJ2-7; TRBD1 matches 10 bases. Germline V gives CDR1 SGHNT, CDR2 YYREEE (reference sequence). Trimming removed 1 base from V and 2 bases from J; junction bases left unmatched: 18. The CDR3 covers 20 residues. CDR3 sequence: CASSLPLGTGQGILAYEQYV. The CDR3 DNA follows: TGTGCCAGCAGCTTGCCTCTTGGAACGGGACAGGGGATTTTGGCCTACGAGCAGTACGTC.

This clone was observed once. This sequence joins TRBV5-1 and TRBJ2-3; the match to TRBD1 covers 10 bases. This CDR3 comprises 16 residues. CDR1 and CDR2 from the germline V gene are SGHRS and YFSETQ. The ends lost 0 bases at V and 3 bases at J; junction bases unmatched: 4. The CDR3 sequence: CASSLATGGLTDTQYF. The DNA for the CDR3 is TGCGCCAGCAGCTTGGCGACAGGGGGCTTAACAGATACGCAGTATTTT.

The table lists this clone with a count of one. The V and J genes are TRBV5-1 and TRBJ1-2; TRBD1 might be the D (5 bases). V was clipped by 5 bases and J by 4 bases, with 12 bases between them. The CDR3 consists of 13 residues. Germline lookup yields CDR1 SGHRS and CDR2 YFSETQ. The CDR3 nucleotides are TGCGCCAGCAGTAGCGGGGCCGCCTATGGCTACACCTTC. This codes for CASSSGAAYGYTF.

The CDR3 spells CASSTAGANTGELFF. DNA of the CDR3: TGTGCCAGCAGCACAGCGGGAGCAAACACCGGGGAGCTGTTTTTT. The genes are TRBV7-6 and TRBJ2-2; 8 bases line up with TRBD2. The CDR3 has 15 residues. Germline V gene sequence: CDR1 SGHVS, CDR2 FNYEAQ. Unmatched junction bases numbered 4, after V lost 5 bases and J lost 2 bases. The whole variable domain, remainder taken from reference TRBV7-6 and TRBJ2-2, is GAGVSQSPRYKVTKRGQDVALRCDPISGHVSLYWYRQALGQGPEFLTYFNYEAQQDKSGLPNDRFSAERPEGSISTLTIQRTEQRDSAMYRCASSTAGANTGELFFGEGSRLTVL.

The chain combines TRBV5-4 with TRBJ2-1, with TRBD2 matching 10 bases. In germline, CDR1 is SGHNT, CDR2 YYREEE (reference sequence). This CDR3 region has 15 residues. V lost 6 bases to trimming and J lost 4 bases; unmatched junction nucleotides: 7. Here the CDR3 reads CASNPGLADYNEQFF. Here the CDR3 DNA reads TGTGCCAGCAACCCCGGACTAGCGGATTACAATGAGCAGTTCTTC.

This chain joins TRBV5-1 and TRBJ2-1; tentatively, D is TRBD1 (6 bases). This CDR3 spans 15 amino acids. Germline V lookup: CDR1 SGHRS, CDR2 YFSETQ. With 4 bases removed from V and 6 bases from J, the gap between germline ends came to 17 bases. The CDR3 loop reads CASSTQGISSNEQFF. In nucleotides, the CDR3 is TGCGCCAGCAGCACACAGGGAATCTCTTCCAATGAGCAGTTCTTC.

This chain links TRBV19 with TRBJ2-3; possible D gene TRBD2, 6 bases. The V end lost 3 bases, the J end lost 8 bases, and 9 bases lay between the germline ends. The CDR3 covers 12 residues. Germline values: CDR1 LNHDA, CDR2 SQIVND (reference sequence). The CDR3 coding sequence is TGTGCCAGTAGTATGGGAGGTGGTACGCAGTATTTT. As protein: CASSMGGGTQYF.

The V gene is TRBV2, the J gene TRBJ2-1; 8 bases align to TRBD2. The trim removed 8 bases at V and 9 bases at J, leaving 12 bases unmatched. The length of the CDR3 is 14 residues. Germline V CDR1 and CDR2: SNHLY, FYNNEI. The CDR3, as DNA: TGTGCCAGCGGCCTTGAGCGGGAGAGGCGTGAGCAGTTCTTC. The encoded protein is CASGLERERREQFF.

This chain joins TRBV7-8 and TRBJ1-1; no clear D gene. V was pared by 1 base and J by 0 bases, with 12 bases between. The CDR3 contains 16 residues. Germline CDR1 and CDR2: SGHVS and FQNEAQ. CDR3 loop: CASSLGRGPLNTEAFF. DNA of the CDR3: TGTGCCAGCAGCTTAGGGAGAGGCCCGTTGAACACTGAAGCTTTCTTT.

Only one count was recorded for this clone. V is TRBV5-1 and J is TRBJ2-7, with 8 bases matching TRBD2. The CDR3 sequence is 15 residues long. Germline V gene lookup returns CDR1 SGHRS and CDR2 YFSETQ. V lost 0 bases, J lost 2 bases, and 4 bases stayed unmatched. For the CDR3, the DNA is TGCGCCAGCAGCTTGGGTGCTAGCGGGCCCTACGAGCAGTACTTC. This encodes CASSLGASGPYEQYF.

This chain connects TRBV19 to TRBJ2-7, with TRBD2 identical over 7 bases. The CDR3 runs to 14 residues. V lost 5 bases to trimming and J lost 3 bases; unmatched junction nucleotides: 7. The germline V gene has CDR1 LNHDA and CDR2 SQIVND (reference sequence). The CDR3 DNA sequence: TGTGCCAGTAGTTCTAGCGGTGGTGGCTACGAGCAGTACTTC. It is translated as CASSSSGGGYEQYF.

CDR3: CASSQETGVVGNTIYF. The CDR3 bases are TGTGCCAGCAGCCAAGAGACAGGGGTGGTCGGAAACACCATATATTTT. The chain combines TRBV4-2 with TRBJ1-3; 8 bases line up with TRBD1. V gave up 0 bases and J gave up 4 bases; unmatched junction bases: 5. The CDR3 length is 16 residues. CDR1 and CDR2 from the germline V gene are LGHNA and YNFKEQ.

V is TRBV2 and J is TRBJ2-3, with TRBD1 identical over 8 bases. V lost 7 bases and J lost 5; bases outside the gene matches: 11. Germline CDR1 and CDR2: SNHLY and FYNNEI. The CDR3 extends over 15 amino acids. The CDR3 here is CASNYQDRVGDTQYF. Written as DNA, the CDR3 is TGTGCCAGCAACTACCAGGACAGGGTGGGAGATACGCAGTATTTT.

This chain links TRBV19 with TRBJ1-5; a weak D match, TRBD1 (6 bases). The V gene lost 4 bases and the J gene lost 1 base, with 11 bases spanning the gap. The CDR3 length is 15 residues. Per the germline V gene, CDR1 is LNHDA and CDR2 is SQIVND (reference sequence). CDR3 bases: TGTGCCAGTAGTACTAGGACAGTCAGCAATCAGCCCCAGCATTTT. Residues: CASSTRTVSNQPQHF.

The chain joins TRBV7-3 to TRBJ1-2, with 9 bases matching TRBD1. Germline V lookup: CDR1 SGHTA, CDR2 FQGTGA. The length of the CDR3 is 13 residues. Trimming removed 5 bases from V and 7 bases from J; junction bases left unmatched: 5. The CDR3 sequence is CASSGDRVGGYTF. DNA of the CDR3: TGTGCCAGCAGCGGGGACAGGGTGGGTGGCTACACCTTC.

The DNA for the CDR3 is TGTGCCAGCAGCTTAACGGCAGGGTTCAAGAACACTGAAGCTTTCTTT. As protein: CASSLTAGFKNTEAFF. This sequence joins TRBV7-3 and TRBJ1-1, with D perhaps matching TRBD1 (5 bases). V dropped 0 bases and J dropped 1 base, with 12 bases sitting between them. The length of the CDR3 is 16 residues. Germline V gives CDR1 SGHTA, CDR2 FQGTGA.

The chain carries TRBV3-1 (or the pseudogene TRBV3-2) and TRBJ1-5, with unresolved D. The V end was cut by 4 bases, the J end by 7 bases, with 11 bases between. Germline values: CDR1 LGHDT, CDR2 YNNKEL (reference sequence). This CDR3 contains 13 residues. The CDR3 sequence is CASSRVIGQPQHF. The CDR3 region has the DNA TGTGCCAGCAGCCGGGTCATCGGGCAGCCCCAGCATTTT.

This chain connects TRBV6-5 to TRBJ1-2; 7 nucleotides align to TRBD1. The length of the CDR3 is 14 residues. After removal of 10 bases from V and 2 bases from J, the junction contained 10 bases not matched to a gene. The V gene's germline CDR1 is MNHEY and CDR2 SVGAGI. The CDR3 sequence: CATAKQGRNYGYTF. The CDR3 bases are TGTGCCACCGCGAAACAGGGGAGGAACTATGGCTACACCTTC.

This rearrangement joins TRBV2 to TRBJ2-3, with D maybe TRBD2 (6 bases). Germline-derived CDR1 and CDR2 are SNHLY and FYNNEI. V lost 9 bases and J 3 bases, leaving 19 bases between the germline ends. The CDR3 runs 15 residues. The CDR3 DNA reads TGTGCCAGTGGGGCAGGGCTAGCGATAACAGATACGCAGTATTTT. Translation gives CASGAGLAITDTQYF. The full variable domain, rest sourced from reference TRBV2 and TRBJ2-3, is EPEVTQTPSHQVTQMGQEVILRCVPISNHLYFYWYRQILGQKVEFLVSFYNNEISEKSEIFDDQFSVERPDGSNFTLKIRSTKLEDSAMYFCASGAGLAITDTQYFGPGTRLTVL.

The CDR3, as DNA: TGTGCCAGCAGCCCCGACAGGGGCCACTACAATGAGCAGTTCTTC. Amino acids: CASSPDRGHYNEQFF. This sequence joins TRBV7-3 and TRBJ2-1; the match to TRBD1 covers 8 bases. The V and J ends lost 5 bases and 3 bases, in that order; junction bases with no gene match: 6. Germline loops: CDR1 SGHTA, CDR2 FQGTGA. This CDR3 is 15 amino acids long. The whole variable domain, remainder taken from reference TRBV7-3 and TRBJ2-1, is GAGVSQTPSNKVTEKGKYVELRCDPISGHTALYWYRQSLGQGPEFLIYFQGTGAADDSGLPNDRFFAVRPEGSVSTLKIQRTERGDSAVYLCASSPDRGHYNEQFFGPGTRLTVL.

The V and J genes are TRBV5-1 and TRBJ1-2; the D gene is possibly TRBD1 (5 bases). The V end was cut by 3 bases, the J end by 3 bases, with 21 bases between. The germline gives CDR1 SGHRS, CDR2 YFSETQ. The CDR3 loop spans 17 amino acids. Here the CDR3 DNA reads TGCGCCAGCAGCTCTAACCAGGGTAGCGGAGGGGACTATGGCTACACCTTC. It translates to CASSSNQGSGGDYGYTF.

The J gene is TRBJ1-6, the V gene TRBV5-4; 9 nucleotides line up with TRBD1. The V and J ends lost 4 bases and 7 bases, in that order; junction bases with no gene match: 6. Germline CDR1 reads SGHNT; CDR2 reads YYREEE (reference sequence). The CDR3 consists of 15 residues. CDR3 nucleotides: TGTGCCAGCAGCCCCTGGACAGGGGAAAATTCACCCCTCCACTTT. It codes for CASSPWTGENSPLHF.

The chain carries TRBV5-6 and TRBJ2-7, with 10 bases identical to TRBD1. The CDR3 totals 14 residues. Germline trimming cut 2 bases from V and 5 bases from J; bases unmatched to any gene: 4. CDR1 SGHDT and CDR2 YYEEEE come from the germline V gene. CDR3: CASSLGTGEDEQYF. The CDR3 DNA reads TGTGCCAGCAGCTTAGGGACAGGGGAAGACGAGCAGTACTTC.

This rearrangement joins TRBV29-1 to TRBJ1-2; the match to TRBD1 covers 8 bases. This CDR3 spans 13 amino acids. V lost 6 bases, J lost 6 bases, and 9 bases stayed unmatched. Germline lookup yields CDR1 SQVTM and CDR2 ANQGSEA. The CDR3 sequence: CSVTGEGRNGYTF. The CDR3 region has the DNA TGCAGCGTGACAGGGGAGGGGAGGAATGGCTACACCTTC.

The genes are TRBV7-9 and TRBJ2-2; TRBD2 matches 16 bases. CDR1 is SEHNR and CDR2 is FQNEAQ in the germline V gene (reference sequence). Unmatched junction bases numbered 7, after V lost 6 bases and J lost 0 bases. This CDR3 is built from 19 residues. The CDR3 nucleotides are TGTGCCAGCAGTTTACCGGGACTAGCGGGAGGGTCGAACACCGGGGAGCTGTTTTTT. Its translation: CASSLPGLAGGSNTGELFF.

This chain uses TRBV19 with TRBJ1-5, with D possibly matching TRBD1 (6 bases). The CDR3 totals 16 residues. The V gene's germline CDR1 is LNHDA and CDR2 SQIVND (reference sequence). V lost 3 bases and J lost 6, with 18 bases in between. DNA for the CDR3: TGTGCCAGTAGTATTTCGTCCAACGGGGGGCCTCAGCCCCAGCATTTT. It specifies CASSISSNGGPQPQHF.